These 5 T cell receptor beta chains were all obtained from the same sample, sequenced in a study of metastatic and nonmetastatic thyroid tumors. TCRdb used MiXCR to call clones anew from the PCR reads. The sample consists of approximately 70,000 clones, around 19% of them appearing once. Thyroid surgery took place with no prior treatment in any patient. What was sequenced was blood. The receptors come from a female donor with papillary thyroid cancer or a benign thyroid nodule (not recorded which). Some clones in this sample may be carry-over from other donors' samples.

The chain employs TRBV6-1 and TRBJ1-1, with TRBD1 as a possible D gene (6 bases). Germline V gene data show CDR1 as MNHNS and CDR2 as SASEGT. Trimming removed 5 bases from V and 5 bases from J, with 15 bases in between. The CDR3 runs 14 residues. The CDR3 nucleotides read TGTGCCAGCAGTTGGGGGACACGGGAGACTGAAGCTTTCTTT. This gives the protein CASSWGTRETEAFF.

V and J are TRBV4-2 and TRBJ2-1, with D perhaps matching TRBD2 (5 bases). This CDR3 has 15 amino acids. Between the trimmed V and J ends, which lost 0 bases and 8 bases, there was a span of 14 bases. Germline assignment: CDR1 LGHNA and CDR2 YNFKEQ. CDR3 nucleotides: TGTGCCAGCAGCCAAGAGGGAGACCACGCCTATGAGCAGTTCTTC. It codes for CASSQEGDHAYEQFF.

The table lists this clone with a few counts. The chain links TRBV28 to TRBJ1-4; TRBD1 matches at 7 bases. The CDR3 loop spans 15 amino acids. Germline V gives CDR1 MDHEN, CDR2 SYDVKM. J gave up 4 bases and V 8 bases, and 10 bases lay outside the gene matches. The CDR3 loop reads CASGQVGIGNEKLFF. CDR3 sequence (DNA): TGTGCCAGCGGACAGGTCGGGATCGGTAATGAAAAACTGTTTTTT. Full variable domain (remainder filled in from reference TRBV28 and TRBJ1-4): DVKVTQSSRYLVKRTGEKVFLECVQDMDHENMFWYRQDPGLGLRLIYFSYDVKMKEKGDIPEGYSVSREKKERFSLILESASTNQTSMYLCASGQVGIGNEKLFFGSGTQLSVL.

This clone was recorded at least ten times. The CDR3 region is CASSYSGTGEPQHF. The DNA for the CDR3 is TGTGCCAGCAGTTACTCGGGAACTGGGGAGCCCCAGCATTTT. This chain joins TRBV6-5 and TRBJ1-5; D unclear. The CDR3 is 14 residues long. The germline V and J ends were trimmed by 0 bases and 8 bases, with 11 bases remaining between them. Germline V gene data show CDR1 as MNHEY and CDR2 as SVGAGI.

This clone was recorded a few times. The chain uses TRBV28 and TRBJ1-5; tentatively, D is TRBD1 (6 bases). Trimming pared 4 bases from V and 0 bases from J, leaving 13 bases between. The germline V gene has CDR1 MDHEN and CDR2 SYDVKM. The CDR3 extends over 16 amino acids. The DNA for the CDR3 is TGTGCCAGCAGTTCCCATACAGGGTTTAGCAATCAGCCCCAGCATTTT. This sequence encodes CASSSHTGFSNQPQHF.